This T cell receptor beta chain is from a study of control samples from healthy donors and cancer patients. After removal of 5 bases from V and 4 bases from J, the junction contained 8 bases not matched to a gene. Germline assignment: CDR1 MDHEN and CDR2 SYDVKM. This CDR3 spans 16 amino acids. Repertoires were generated with immunoSEQ multiplex PCR, while TCRdb's copy carries only in-frame clones and drops some. The sample consists of approximately 89,000 clones, roughly 86% of them appearing once. The sequenced material came from blood. This receptor was identified in a man aged 30 to 39 in good health. The chain employs TRBV28 and TRBJ1-2; 12 nucleotides align to TRBD1. CDR3 DNA sequence: TGTGCCAGCAGTACTCCTGGGACAGGGGGCATCTATGGCTACACCTTC. Residues: CASSTPGTGGIYGYTF.